This TCR beta chain derives from a study of blood T cell repertoires in COVID-19 (TCRdb year 2020). Looking at the study overall: Samples covering the acute and convalescent phases of COVID-19 were provided by collaborators in the United States, Italy and Spain. Where available, HLA class I and class II types were taken from metadata supplied by the sample provider and were not determined by assay-based typing. The sample metadata nearly always contained a de-identified subject ID, COVID-19 status, age in years and sex. Subjects who had been exposed to COVID-19, were actively infected with it, or had recovered from it provided the deeply sampled blood TCRbeta repertoires that made up the dataset. The repertoires were released in a freely available public database intended as a resource for research on the immune response to SARS-CoV-2. Samples came from the ongoing ImmuneRACE study (first 160 participants) plus 1,254 subjects from 6 global collaborators. The prospective study material was composed of cDNA or gDNA derived from T cells, B-cell-depleted T cells, or PBMCs.

The paper as a whole reports these results and caveats: The quantity of clinical and demographic metadata differed by source and by participant and was supplied without curation.

Measured from the cysteine to the phenylalanine, the CDR3 is 14 residues long. Of all the DNA, just the CDR3 is kept, 42 bases in frame from base 1. The germline V gene (reference sequence) supplies CDR1 MNHEY and CDR2 SMNVEV. Trimming at the junction amounts to 2 bases on V and 8 bases on J, and the germline ends lie 13 bases apart. With regard to this clone: What antigen it recognizes has not been identified. Qualities for individual bases were not recorded, and no much larger clone is one base off.

Participants in the prospective study were enrolled through a virtual design, were aged roughly 18 to 90 years, and lived in some 24 United States geographic areas. In the prospective study, cohorts were assigned on the basis of participant-reported clinical history obtained from a screening survey and a study questionnaire. Each participant in the prospective study had whole blood, serum and a nasopharyngeal or oropharyngeal swab collected by mobile phlebotomists. Prospective study participants could optionally give additional blood draws and questionnaires over a roughly two-month period. Blood samples from the prospective study were shipped frozen or at room temperature prior to DNA extraction. TCRbeta CDR3 regions were amplified from genomic DNA using the immunoSEQ Assay, a bias-controlled multiplex PCR. In the original analysis: Nucleated cell counts per sample were estimated from amplification of reference gene primers within the assay. To quantify the absolute abundance of each unique TCRbeta CDR3 rearrangement, sequence reads were collapsed and filtered. For each sample, productive Simpson clonality was calculated by taking the square root of Simpson's diversity index across productive rearrangements. This immuneACCESS table, as held by TCRdb, lists in-frame sequences with V and J called but not all clones. Of the missing ones, under half trace to an unresolved V gene in checked studies; the others have no known cause. V, J and clone size derive from that table, while D and trimming were established from the DNA sequence. Here the sample has approximately 210,000 clones; about 90% occur a single time. The top ten clones comprise roughly 14% of the sample.

The sequencing sample was made of PBMCs or T cells enriched from blood (not recorded which). The receptor was derived from a woman in her forties or fifties with acute COVID-19. The chain employs TRBV27 and TRBJ1-3, and the D gene may be TRBD1, 5 bases matching. The base sequence is TGTGCCAGCAGTTTAAAGGGGCCCGGTTACACCATATATTTT. It translates to CASSLKGPGYTIYF.